The entry below describes one T cell receptor (beta chain). There are a few counts of this clonotype. There is no known antigen for this receptor. No much larger clone exists at a distance of one base, and base qualities are not known. Any patient with an uncontrolled infection, another autoimmune disease, pregnancy or lactation was excluded. Diagnoses were based on clinical symptoms, serum thyroxine and TRAb, thyroid ultrasound and orbital computed tomography. Trizol reagent was used to extract total RNA, and RNA quality was then checked on an Agilent 2100 Bioanalyzer. The record originates from a study of T cells in Graves' hyperthyroidism and ophthalmopathy (dated by TCRdb to between 2017 and 2020). The study in broad terms: TCR V-J signatures able to tell the groups apart were searched for in a discovery cohort of 90 to 100 patients, of whom roughly 42 had Graves' ophthalmopathy and about 60 had stable Graves' hyperthyroidism. For training and testing, the 100 patients in the discovery cohort were randomly divided in a 7:3 ratio. Prospective prediction of ophthalmopathy was tested in an independent validation cohort of approximately 18 hyperthyroidism patients and 17 patients who later progressed to ophthalmopathy. Thyroid tissue and blood T-cell repertoires from more than five Graves' hyperthyroidism patients were also compared in the study. TCR Vbeta CDR3 sequencing of some 140 peripheral blood samples (over 40 ophthalmopathy, 75 to 80 hyperthyroidism and 17 progressor patients) is reported in the paper. Following sampling, methimazole starting at 30 mg daily was given to hyperthyroidism patients, and high-dose intravenous methylprednisolone was given to ophthalmopathy patients. Overall results and qualifications from the work: During validation, the model predicted progression to ophthalmopathy a median of approximately 6 months ahead of onset, with around 65% sensitivity and around 72% specificity. No statistical method was used to set the sample size in advance, and investigators knew the group allocation. Ophthalmopathy was separated from stable hyperthyroidism by a 13 V-J signature model, with 85% to 90% sensitivity and 81% to 83% specificity obtained in cross-validation and 80%/75% obtained in testing. Blood samples also contained most of the expanded thyroid clonotypes (frequency above 0.001), which suggests that blood repertoires may reflect thyroid immune responses.

The germline V gene (reference sequence) supplies CDR1 SEHNR and CDR2 FQNEAQ. V loses 5 bases, J loses 9 bases, and the germline ends lie 17 bases apart. Including cysteine and phenylalanine, the CDR3 has 15 amino acids. Left in the record is the CDR3 DNA by itself, 45 bases read in frame from the first base. The TCR beta CDR3 regions were amplified from the RNA transcripts. For the first round of RT-PCR on the TCR CDR3, the HTBI primer set was used together with the Qiagen OneStep RT-PCR kit. The libraries were constructed in a second round of multiplex PCR and then size-selected and purified. Libraries were sequenced paired-end with 100 bp reads on an Illumina HiSeq2000. Processing in the source paper ran as follows. Raw data were processed with SOAPnuke, discarding reads with adapters, uncalled bases, mean Phred below 15, or no exact constant-primer or identifier match. High-quality paired reads were merged using COPE v1.2.5, and each unique nucleotide sequence was defined as a clonotype. MiTCR v1.1 was used to align the clonotypes against IMGT TRBV, TRBD and TRBJ reference segments. The analysis included only V-J combinations with a frequency above 0.0001, which together covered 99% to 99.2% of the repertoires. A TCS score was defined as the ratio of F50 (clonal expansion) to E x V (chaos), with BLOSUM62-based TCRdist applied between CDR3 peptides within each V-J. Welch's t-statistics and random forest reduced 500 to 550 V-J features to roughly 13, which were used in a naive Bayes classifier (R e1071). The similarity between thyroid and blood repertoires was quantified using the Morisita-Horn index. TCRdb's own reprocessing of the public reads used fastp at Q25 and MiXCR and kept productive beta chains. When rows share a CDR3 protein, they turn into one entry using the most common DNA and genes. TCRdb, not the authors, supplied the V and J calls. This sample comprises 480,000 or so distinct CDR3 sequences, over 45% of them detected only once. In total, the top ten clones hold about 40% of the sample.

Recombination linked TRBV7-9 to TRBJ1-6; the D gene is possibly TRBD1, with 5 bases matching. This receptor was identified in an adult woman with Graves' disease, either hyperthyroidism or ophthalmopathy (not recorded which). Sequences were obtained from peripheral blood or thyroid tissue (not recorded which). DNA sequence: TGTGCCAGCAGCACCTCCTTGAGGGGCGCTTCACCCCTCCACTTT. It translates as CASSTSLRGASPLHF.